This TCR beta chain was sequenced during a study of technical replicates of blood from a few donors. In germline, CDR1 is SSHAT, CDR2 FNYEAQ (reference sequence). V was pared by 2 bases and J by 3 bases, with 7 bases between. The CDR3 spans 13 residues. Method: immunoSEQ multiplex PCR; TCRdb's copy keeps in-frame clones and lacks some. The sample holds just over 80,000 clones, around 96% seen once. Sequencing was carried out using T cells isolated from PBMCs. The chain carries TRBV7-7 and TRBJ1-1, with D possibly being TRBD1 (6 bases). This TCR came from a human donor in good health. The DNA for the CDR3 is TGTGCCAGCAGCTTAAACAGGGACACTGAAGCTTTCTTT. Translating gives CASSLNRDTEAFF.